The T cell receptor beta chain described here comes from a study of response to subunit inactivated influenza vaccine. The study's findings and limits: Authors suggested that a seasonal influenza vaccination recruits few new T cells each time.

A single record per CDR3 protein comes from TCRdb applying MiXCR to the RT-PCR reads. Of hundreds of thousands of distinct CDR3 sequences listed, about an eighth are singletons. The CDR3 is 14 amino acids. Germline assignment: CDR1 SGHTA and CDR2 FQGNSA. V dropped 5 bases and J dropped 5 bases, with 15 bases sitting between them. This clonotype was recorded many times. The target antigen is unknown. The sequence was collected from a man aged 45 to 65 who received an inactivated influenza vaccine. The material sequenced was PBMCs from blood, taken on the day of vaccination. This chain connects TRBV7-2 to TRBJ1-1; D unresolved. The CDR3 coding sequence is TGTGCCAGCAGCCGACCGGGCTTCATTACTGAAGCTTTCTTT. It encodes CASSRPGFITEAFF.